This T cell receptor beta chain was observed in a study of cytomegalovirus exposure and HLA in healthy donors. Study information: Early on, a data release was issued that held 80 million or so unique TCRs from HLA-typed donors.

In the PCR, 60 Vbeta and 13 Jbeta primers were used. This table comes from immunoSEQ multiplex PCR, and its TCRdb copy is limited to in-frame clones, with some not included. Seen here are fewer than 30,000 clones, roughly 66% observed once, and the top ten hold around 43%. Trimming cost V 3 bases and J 2 bases; bases outside gene matches: 15. Germline V gives CDR1 KGHSH, CDR2 LQKENI. CDR3 length equals 18 residues. Sequencing was carried out using PBMCs. The TCR sequence derives from a male donor in good health and CMV-seropositive. The rearrangement uses TRBV18 and TRBJ1-2, with 7 bases fitting TRBD1. CDR3 bases: TGTGCCAGCTCACCTCCTACCAACCGACAGGGCTGGAACTATGGCTACACCTTC. This gives the protein CASSPPTNRQGWNYGYTF.